This entry lists 24 T cell receptor beta chains sequenced from one sample in a study of shared clonotypes between healthy human individuals. Here immunoSEQ multiplex PCR was the method, and the copy in TCRdb shows in-frame clones only, minus some. The sample shows about 1 million clones, about 77% of them seen only once. The sample comprised memory CD4+ T cells sorted from blood. The sample's subset: CD45RA-negative fraction. The receptors shown here come from a young man in good health.

The chain employs TRBV6-5 and TRBJ2-7; tentatively, D is TRBD1 (5 bases). V dropped 4 bases and J dropped 5 bases, with 18 bases sitting between them. CDR3 length: 15 residues. The germline CDR1 and CDR2 sequences are MNHEY and SVGAGI. CDR3: CASSFLGQGEHEQYF. The CDR3 DNA is TGTGCCAGCAGTTTCCTCGGGCAGGGCGAACACGAGCAGTACTTC.

The CDR3 DNA follows: TGTGCCAGCAGTGTGGGGACAGGTCCCTACGAGCAGTACTTC. It specifies CASSVGTGPYEQYF. This chain joins TRBV2 and TRBJ2-7, with 8 bases identical to TRBD1. The CDR3 covers 14 residues. Germline CDR1 SNHLY, CDR2 FYNNEI. Losses at the gene ends were 4 bases for V and 2 bases for J; bases not matched to a gene: 4. Full variable domain (missing parts from reference TRBV2 and TRBJ2-7): EPEVTQTPSHQVTQMGQEVILRCVPISNHLYFYWYRQILGQKVEFLVSFYNNEISEKSEIFDDQFSVERPDGSNFTLKIRSTKLEDSAMYFCASSVGTGPYEQYFGPGTRLTVT.

J is TRBJ2-3 and V is TRBV7-6; the D is unclear. The CDR3 has 15 amino acids. The germline V gene encodes CDR1 SGHVS and CDR2 FNYEAQ. Deletions cut 1 base from V and 1 base from J, with 9 bases between. The CDR3 loop is CASSLGQARTDTQYF. The CDR3 nucleotides read TGTGCCAGCAGCTTAGGTCAAGCGCGCACAGATACGCAGTATTTT.

This clone was seen only a few times. The sample has other DNA sequences that encode this CDR3 too. The J gene is TRBJ1-1, the V gene TRBV9; D remains ambiguous. V was trimmed by 0 bases and J by 1 base, leaving 7 bases between them. The CDR3 is made up of 14 amino acids. The germline V gene encodes CDR1 SGDLS and CDR2 YYNGEE. The CDR3 loop reads CASSVAQKNTEAFF. The CDR3 bases are TGTGCCAGCAGCGTAGCCCAAAAGAACACTGAAGCTTTCTTT.

This chain links TRBV7-2 with TRBJ1-1; D call uncertain. Germline CDR1 and CDR2: SGHTA and FQGNSA. CDR3 size: 14 residues. Deletions cut 5 bases from V and 7 bases from J, with 17 bases between. CDR3 amino acids: CASSPHGERVEAFF. The DNA for the CDR3 is TGTGCCAGCAGCCCCCACGGGGAAAGGGTTGAAGCTTTCTTT.

The gene calls are TRBV7-2 and TRBJ2-1; no clear D gene. Trimming pared 0 bases from V and 8 bases from J, leaving 17 bases between. The CDR3 contains 16 residues. Germline V lookup: CDR1 SGHTA, CDR2 FQGNSA. In DNA, the CDR3 is TGTGCCAGCAGCTTAGCGAGTTACCCAGCCCGGCATGAGCAGTTCTTC. This sequence encodes CASSLASYPARHEQFF.

This clone was detected a few times. A much larger clone differs by one base, so this may be a read error. The chain carries TRBV2 and TRBJ1-6; D perhaps matches TRBD1 (5 bases). The length of the CDR3 is 15 residues. Germline CDR1 SNHLY, CDR2 FYNNEI. V was clipped by 6 bases and J by 0 bases, with 9 bases between them. The CDR3: CASRAGSSYNSPLHF. The CDR3 DNA is TGTGCCAGCAGGGCAGGGAGCTCCTATAATTCACCCCTCCACTTT. The variable domain in full, with the rest retrieved from reference TRBV2 and TRBJ1-6, is EPEVTQTPSHQVTQMGQEVILRCVPISNHLYFYWYRQILGQKVEFLVSFYNNEISEKSEIFDDQFSVERPDGSNFTLKIRSTKLEDSAMYFCASRAGSSYNSPLHFGNGTRLTVT.

The gene calls are TRBV5-4 and TRBJ2-1; TRBD1 agrees at 8 bases. This CDR3 has 16 residues. The germline V gene has CDR1 SGHNT and CDR2 YYREEE (reference sequence). V gave up 2 bases and J gave up 5 bases; unmatched junction bases: 9. The CDR3 loop is CASSLRKTGANNEQFF. In nucleotides, the CDR3 is TGTGCCAGCAGCTTACGAAAGACAGGGGCCAACAATGAGCAGTTCTTC.

The rearrangement joins TRBV7-2 to TRBJ2-1, with D uncertain. Germline CDR1 is SGHTA and CDR2 is FQGNSA. The CDR3 totals 11 residues. Between the trimmed V and J ends, which lost 2 bases and 12 bases, there was a span of 8 bases. This CDR3 is CASSLKEPQFF. Here the CDR3 DNA reads TGTGCCAGCAGCTTAAAGGAGCCGCAGTTCTTC.

This clone was counted ten times or more. At one boundary the junction diverges from the germline segment, which might be a read error. The chain combines TRBV7-7 with TRBJ2-3; no clear D gene. Germline assignment: CDR1 SSHAT and CDR2 FNYEAQ (reference sequence). CDR3 length: 13 residues. This CDR3 is CASSRTHTDTQYF. CDR3 DNA sequence: TGTGCTAGCAGCCGAACCCATACAGATACGCAGTATTTT. Using reference TRBV7-7 and TRBJ2-3 for the parts outside the CDR3, the full variable domain is GAGVSQSPRYKVTKRGQDVTLRCDPISSHATLYWYQQALGQGPEFLTYFNYEAQPDKSGLPSDRFSAERPEGSISTLTIQRTEQRDSAMYRCASSRTHTDTQYFGPGTRLTVL.

The DNA of the CDR3 is TGTGCCAGCTCACTTCCGGGGGGACAGGGGTACGAGCAGTACTTC. The encoded protein is CASSLPGGQGYEQYF. The chain combines TRBV18 with TRBJ2-5, with 10 bases that match TRBD1. The end of the DNA aligns better with TRBJ2-7, so the J call may be wrong. The V gene's germline CDR1 is KGHSH and CDR2 LQKENI. This CDR3 is 15 amino acids long.

This chain joins TRBV19 and TRBJ1-4, with D tentatively TRBD1 (5 bases). Germline V gene data show CDR1 as LNHDA and CDR2 as SQIVND (reference sequence). This CDR3 spans 14 amino acids. Trimming removed 6 bases from V and 3 bases from J, with 11 bases in between. CDR3 nucleotides: TGTGCCAGTAGAGGCCCGACAGCTAATGAAAAACTGTTTTTT. Translating it yields CASRGPTANEKLFF.

This chain connects TRBV4-3 to TRBJ2-7; perhaps TRBD2 as D (5 bases). Germline CDR1 LGHNA, CDR2 YSLEER. The CDR3 extends over 15 amino acids. V lost 1 base and J 1 base, leaving 11 bases between the germline ends. The CDR3 spells CASSQGFGESYEQYF. As DNA, the CDR3 is TGCGCCAGCAGCCAAGGCTTCGGGGAATCCTACGAGCAGTACTTC.

The chain links TRBV5-4 to TRBJ2-5, with TRBD1 identical over 9 bases. The CDR3 spans 14 residues. The J segment lost 2 bases and the V segment lost 7 bases, leaving 6 bases of the junction unmatched. The germline CDR1 and CDR2 sequences are SGHNT and YYREEE (reference sequence). CDR3 nucleotide sequence: TGTGCCAGCTCCGGACAGGGGCTACAAGAGACCCAGTACTTC. This translates into CASSGQGLQETQYF.

At least ten counts were recorded for this clone. Sequence at one end of the junction differs from germline and may be a read error. This chain joins TRBV7-7 and TRBJ2-5; no clear D gene. This CDR3 has 13 amino acids. The germline gives CDR1 SSHAT, CDR2 FNYEAQ (reference sequence). DNA of the CDR3: TGTGCTAGCAGCAAGGGTCCCCGGGAGACCCAGTACTTC. This translates into CASSKGPRETQYF.

DNA for the CDR3: TGTGCCAGCAGTCCCGGACAGGGCATAGGGGAGCAGTTCTTC. It specifies CASSPGQGIGEQFF. The J gene is TRBJ2-1, the V gene TRBV13; 8 positions agree with TRBD1. CDR1 and CDR2 from the germline V gene are PRHDT and FYEKMQ (reference sequence). V gave up 6 bases and J gave up 10 bases; unmatched junction bases: 11. CDR3 length: 14 residues.

This chain uses TRBV7-2 with TRBJ1-4; D possibly corresponds to TRBD1 (6 bases). V dropped 6 bases and J dropped 1 base, with 18 bases sitting between them. The CDR3 is 17 amino acids. Germline V CDR1 and CDR2: SGHTA, FQGNSA. CDR3 region: CASRRAGDSGTNEKLFF. In nucleotides, the CDR3 is TGTGCCAGCAGACGGGCAGGGGATTCTGGAACTAATGAAAAACTGTTTTTT.

The chain carries TRBV19 and TRBJ2-3; 11 bases line up with TRBD1. Germline V lookup: CDR1 LNHDA, CDR2 SQIVND (reference sequence). This CDR3 comprises 15 residues. Germline trimming cut 5 bases from V and 2 bases from J; bases unmatched to any gene: 3. Here the CDR3 DNA reads TGTGCCAGTAGTGGACAGGGGGCCCCCACAGATACGCAGTATTTT. Its protein is CASSGQGAPTDTQYF.

The gene calls are TRBV7-2 and TRBJ2-7; no reliable D call. V was pared by 4 bases and J by 2 bases, with 12 bases between. The CDR3 totals 14 residues. Per the germline V gene, CDR1 is SGHTA and CDR2 is FQGNSA. CDR3 protein: CASSSAVAPYEQYF. The CDR3, as DNA: TGTGCCAGCAGCTCGGCGGTCGCCCCCTACGAGCAGTACTTC. Variable domain in full (rest from reference TRBV7-2 and TRBJ2-7): GAGVSQSPSNKVTEKGKDVELRCDPISGHTALYWYRQSLGQGLEFLIYFQGNSAPDKSGLPSDRFSAERTGGSVSTLTIQRTQQEDSAVYLCASSSAVAPYEQYFGPGTRLTVT.

The chain links TRBV10-2 to TRBJ2-1; no reliable D call. Germline loops: CDR1 WSHSY, CDR2 SAAADI. Deletions cut 5 bases from V and 1 base from J, with 9 bases between. The CDR3 has 14 residues. The CDR3 coding sequence is TGCGCCAGCAGTCGGGCTGATTCCTACAATGAGCAGTTCTTC. Protein product: CASSRADSYNEQFF.

The chain joins TRBV19 to TRBJ1-1, with D unclear. CDR1 and CDR2 (germline): LNHDA, SQIVND (reference sequence). The CDR3 length is 12 residues. V was shortened by 11 bases and J by 6 bases, with 16 bases between the two germline ends. The CDR3, as DNA: TGTGCCTCGGGTGGGGTGACCGCTGAAGCTTTCTTT. It is translated as CASGGVTAEAFF.

This clone was seen only a few times. The rearrangement joins TRBV10-1 to TRBJ2-1; no firm D call. Germline CDR1 reads WNHNN; CDR2 reads SYGVQD (reference sequence). The length of the CDR3 is 16 residues. The ends were cut back, 2 bases at V and 0 bases at J, with 11 bases in the middle. The CDR3 DNA is TGCGCCAGCAGTGAGGACATTTTGAGCTCCTACAATGAGCAGTTCTTC. Its translation is CASSEDILSSYNEQFF.

The chain is built from TRBV6-4 and TRBJ1-6; D is ambiguous. Germline V CDR1 and CDR2: MRHNA, SNTAGT. The CDR3 consists of 12 residues. Trimming left V 4 bases short and J 18 bases short, with 16 bases between. CDR3 in amino acids: CASSVTVGLDHF. In DNA form, the CDR3 reads TGTGCCAGCAGTGTCACCGTGGGCCTTGACCACTTT.

This chain connects TRBV19 to TRBJ2-7; 10 positions match TRBD1. Germline CDR1 LNHDA, CDR2 SQIVND (reference sequence). Trimming took 5 bases from V and 12 from J; bases not matched to a gene: 10. This CDR3 region has 13 residues. CDR3 nucleotides: TGTGCCAGTAGTCCGGGACAGGGGCTTCTGCCGTACTTC. This sequence encodes CASSPGQGLLPYF.